This T cell receptor beta chain was recovered during a study of blood T cell repertoires in COVID-19. This clone was seen at least ten times. The CDR3 totals 15 residues. CDR1 is SEHNR and CDR2 is FQNEAQ in the germline V gene (reference sequence). V lost 4 bases and J lost 2, with 12 bases in between. Libraries were prepared by immunoSEQ multiplex PCR; TCRdb keeps only in-frame clonotypes and omits some of them. The data hold over 150,000 clones, with 85% to 95% observed a single time. The sequence derives from a man aged 30 to 39 with COVID-19, enrolled during active disease. V gene TRBV7-9 combines with J gene TRBJ1-5; TRBD1 is a possible D gene (5 bases). Sequenced input: peripheral blood. DNA of the CDR3: TGTGCCAGCAGCTATGGGGGGTATGGCAATCAGCCCCAGCATTTT. It translates to CASSYGGYGNQPQHF.